The sequence of this T cell receptor beta chain was determined in a study of beta chain features in type 1 diabetes (dated by TCRdb to between 2017 and 2018). Concerning the study at large: Mean age, gender distribution, total cell number and subset yield did not differ between patients and healthy donors. A total of approximately 100 million sorted cells were examined across all samples, and the number of cells per subset was strongly correlated with RNA yield. In the study, recently diagnosed type 1 diabetes patients and matched healthy donors were compared on the TCRB repertoires of their sorted circulating CD4+ T cell subsets. Regulatory and stem cell-like memory subsets were isolated from only 8 patients and roughly 8 healthy donors, whereas naive and central memory subsets came from all 30 or so donors. The full study reports these points: Because cDNA rather than genomic DNA was sequenced, highly expressing activated cells could have been over-represented, although no difference in activation and CD3 levels was found between groups. Shorter templates might be favored by PCR, yet because patient and control samples were amplified and corrected together, any such skew would affect both groups equally. Because the HLA sub-analyses included only small numbers of individuals, any influence of HLA type on TCRB rearrangement was left unresolved. The naive, central memory and regulatory TCRB repertoires appeared to resemble one another more closely among patients than among healthy donors. In all four CD4+ subsets, TCRB CDR3 length was moderately but significantly shorter in type 1 diabetes patients. Fewer insertions and more nucleotide deletions at VDJ recombination sites were observed in patients with type 1 diabetes, implying thymic rearrangement abnormalities.

The entire amount of isolated RNA was reverse transcribed using the High Capacity cDNA Reverse Transcription Kit, so the sequenced TCRB transcripts were expressed ones. Deep immunoSEQ sequencing was performed on naive, central memory and regulatory T cell samples, with an average of roughly 4 million total reads per sample. Sorted cells were lysed in RLT buffer, and RNA was extracted using DNase-treated RNeasy Micro or Mini kits according to cell number. Each cell subset was processed separately to prevent cross-contamination, with patient and healthy donor samples processed together. Using the immunoSEQ multiplex PCR, TCRB sequences were amplified from cDNA into 87-bp fragments spanning the CDR3 region. The amplicons were sequenced using the Illumina HiSeq platform. Under the source paper's analysis protocol: Synthetic template baselines were used to correct PCR bias computationally, reads within Hamming distance 2 were collapsed, and singletons that could not be merged were discarded. Reads were aligned against IMGT to assign V, D and J genes, CDR3 length and insertions or deletions at six rearrangement sites. Clonotype counts were normalized to sorted cell number within each subset before computing true diversity and Gini coefficients with the tcR R package. The overlap coefficient, calculated on TCRB nucleotide sequences, was used to quantify repertoire sharing. As a proxy for the pre-selection repertoire, out-of-frame TCRB sequences from naive cells were analyzed. TCRdb re-hosts the immuneACCESS table, in-frame sequences only. Its copies lack some clones; in the studies checked, an unresolved V gene accounts for under half of them, and the cause for the rest is not known. V, J and clone size are those of that table, while D and trimming were read from the DNA. Across this sample there are about 620,000 clones, with roughly a sixth seen only once. Under 0.095% of the sample comes from the top ten.

CDR1 and CDR2 (SEHNR, FQNEAQ) derive from the germline V gene (reference sequence). The junction carries 7 bases between V and J, which are trimmed by 6 bases and 4 bases respectively. The CDR3 measures 12 amino acids from cysteine to phenylalanine. Only the CDR3 portion is preserved as DNA: 36 bases, with reading frame beginning at the first base. This clone showed up just a few times. No antigen is known for it. Base qualities were left out, and no much larger clone turns up one base away. A single peripheral blood draw of around 0.11 L on average was collected from each donor into heparinised tubes. A BD FACSAria II was used to sort naive, central memory, regulatory and stem cell-like memory CD4+ T cells with a panel that included CD45RO, CCR7, CD25, CD127, CD95 and CD27. Purity was above 98% for every sorted population. PBMCs were isolated right away by Lymphoprep density gradient centrifugation and were stained directly, without culture. Samples were stained and sorted in pairs, with one healthy donor and one patient per experiment, so that batch effects were minimized.

The V gene is TRBV7-9 and the J gene is TRBJ1-3; the D gene cannot be resolved reliably. Sequencing input: naive CD4+ T cells from blood. Explained via the paper, the cell subset or site label denotes: true naive CD4+ T cells. The source is a man younger than 35 in good health. The nucleotide sequence is given as TGTGCCAGCAGTGCAACCGGAAACACCATATATTTT. The encoded protein is CASSATGNTIYF.